The next 21 T cell receptor beta chains were all read from a single sample in a study of identical twins. Each CDR3 protein is one row after TCRdb ran MiXCR on the 5' RACE reads. The sample yields 200,000 or so distinct CDR3 sequences, roughly 15% seen once. The same data also went into a second study, on T cells expressing NK-cell markers.

The sample comprised CD8+ T cells sorted from blood. Receptors were obtained from a woman between 18 and 29 years old in good health.

The rearrangement joins TRBV2 to TRBJ2-3; D may be TRBD2 (6 bases). The V gene lost 6 bases and the J gene lost 2 bases, with 18 bases spanning the gap. The CDR3 is made up of 16 amino acids. CDR1 and CDR2 (germline): SNHLY, FYNNEI. The CDR3 region is CASSSSTRGDTDTQYF. CDR3 sequence (DNA): TGTGCCAGCAGCTCCTCGACTAGGGGAGACACAGATACGCAGTATTTT.

This chain connects TRBV12-3 or TRBV12-4 to TRBJ2-1; TRBD2 matches 10 bases. This CDR3 is 14 amino acids long. V dropped 6 bases and J dropped 13; count of bases not matched to a gene: 12. CDR3 sequence reads: CASSPELAGFEQFF. Here the CDR3 DNA reads TGTGCCAGCAGCCCGGAACTAGCGGGGTTTGAACAGTTCTTC.

This clonotype was observed a few times. The chain links TRBV11-2 to TRBJ2-5; D may be TRBD1 (6 bases). The germline V gene has CDR1 SGHAT and CDR2 FQNNGV. Trimming left V 5 bases short and J 1 base short, with 11 bases between. The CDR3 is made up of 14 amino acids. CDR3 DNA: TGTGCCAGCAGCCGGACAGAGATCCAAGAGACCCAGTACTTC. This translates into CASSRTEIQETQYF. Drawing the rest from reference TRBV11-2 and TRBJ2-5, the complete variable domain is EAGVAQSPRYKIIEKRQSVAFWCNPISGHATLYWYQQILGQGPKLLIQFQNNGVVDDSQLPKDRFSAERLKGVDSTLKIQPAKLEDSAVYLCASSRTEIQETQYFGPGTRLLVL.

The genes are TRBV27 and TRBJ2-1, with a weak D call TRBD2 (6 bases). The V gene lost 2 bases and the J gene lost 7 bases, with 12 bases spanning the gap. Germline V CDR1 and CDR2: MNHEY, SMNVEV (reference sequence). This CDR3 comprises 14 residues. The DNA of the CDR3 is TGTGCCAGCAGTTTAGGAGGGCTCGGGAATGAGCAGTTCTTC. This encodes CASSLGGLGNEQFF.

Only a few counts were recorded for this clonotype. J is TRBJ2-7 and V is TRBV30; D is unclear. Germline V gene lookup returns CDR1 GTSNPN and CDR2 SVGIG (reference sequence). This CDR3 region has 12 residues. Trimming removed 0 bases from V and 3 bases from J, with 6 bases in between. CDR3 in DNA: TGTGCCTGGAGTGTCGACCGCTACGAGCAGTACTTC. Translating it yields CAWSVDRYEQYF.

DNA of the CDR3: TGTGCCAGCAGCGCGCTAGCGGGATCCGCAGAGACCCAGTACTTC. This encodes CASSALAGSAETQYF. J is TRBJ2-5 and V is TRBV11-2; 9 nucleotides line up with TRBD2. This CDR3 has 15 residues. CDR1 and CDR2 from the germline V gene are SGHAT and FQNNGV. The ends lost 5 bases at V and 4 bases at J; junction bases unmatched: 8. Combining the CDR3 with reference TRBV11-2 and TRBJ2-5 gives the whole variable domain EAGVAQSPRYKIIEKRQSVAFWCNPISGHATLYWYQQILGQGPKLLIQFQNNGVVDDSQLPKDRFSAERLKGVDSTLKIQPAKLEDSAVYLCASSALAGSAETQYFGPGTRLLVL.

This sequence joins TRBV7-3 and TRBJ2-3; D gene uncertain. The V gene lost 3 bases and the J gene lost 5 bases, with 9 bases spanning the gap. The CDR3 sequence is 13 residues long. Germline V gene lookup returns CDR1 SGHTA and CDR2 FQGTGA. CDR3 bases: TGTGCCAGCAGCTTCGCACTGGGAGATACGCAGTATTTT. It is translated as CASSFALGDTQYF.

There are a few counts of this clonotype. The CDR3 here is CASSLSQQFF. The CDR3 coding sequence is TGTGCCAGCAGCTTGAGCCAGCAGTTCTTC. This sequence joins TRBV11-2 and TRBJ2-1; D ambiguous. CDR3 length: 10 amino acids. Trimming shortened V by 3 bases and J by 11 bases, and 5 bases separated the two germline ends. Germline V gene data show CDR1 as SGHAT and CDR2 as FQNNGV.

The gene calls are TRBV10-3 and TRBJ2-3; weak D call: TRBD2 (6 bases). This CDR3 region has 15 residues. CDR1 is ENHRY and CDR2 is SYGVKD in the germline V gene. With 9 bases removed from V and 0 bases from J, the gap between germline ends came to 16 bases. CDR3 coding DNA: TGTGCCATGTTATCGGGAGAGGCTAGCACAGATACGCAGTATTTT. This translates into CAMLSGEASTDTQYF.

This clonotype occurred a few times. The chain carries TRBV12-3 or TRBV12-4 and TRBJ2-1; D not certain. This CDR3 contains 11 residues. V lost 6 bases and J lost 6, with 6 bases in between. The CDR3 reads CASRVSNEQFF. The CDR3 DNA reads TGTGCCAGCAGAGTTTCCAATGAGCAGTTCTTC.

The chain uses TRBV7-6 and TRBJ2-1; no reliable D call. Germline assignment: CDR1 SGHVS and CDR2 FNYEAQ. V lost 3 bases and J lost 5, with 8 bases in between. The CDR3 runs 13 residues. The CDR3 region is CASSFGLNNEQFF. The CDR3 coding sequence is TGTGCCAGCAGCTTTGGGCTAAACAATGAGCAGTTCTTC. The whole variable domain, filled in from reference TRBV7-6 and TRBJ2-1, reads GAGVSQSPRYKVTKRGQDVALRCDPISGHVSLYWYRQALGQGPEFLTYFNYEAQQDKSGLPNDRFSAERPEGSISTLTIQRTEQRDSAMYRCASSFGLNNEQFFGPGTRLTVL.

The gene calls are TRBV6-5 and TRBJ2-2; no clear D gene. Between the trimmed V and J ends, which lost 3 bases and 6 bases, there was a span of 11 bases. There are 14 residues in the CDR3. The germline V gene encodes CDR1 MNHEY and CDR2 SVGAGI. CDR3 sequence (DNA): TGTGCCAGCAGTTATAATCTACTGGCCGGGGAGCTGTTTTTT. Its protein is CASSYNLLAGELFF.

The chain carries TRBV20-1 and TRBJ2-6; TRBD2 is a possible D gene (5 bases). Trimming stripped 6 bases from V and 0 bases from J, with 15 bases between. The CDR3 has 16 amino acids. Germline lookup yields CDR1 DFQATT and CDR2 SNEGSKA (reference sequence). CDR3 region: CSAFRRVLSGANVLTF. CDR3 coding DNA: TGCAGTGCCTTCAGGCGGGTCCTCTCTGGGGCCAACGTCCTGACTTTC.

The rearrangement joins TRBV4-3 to TRBJ2-7; no clear D gene. There are 15 residues in the CDR3. V was cut by 3 bases and J by 3 bases, with 15 bases left in between. CDR1 and CDR2 from the germline V gene are LGHNA and YSLEER. CDR3 residues: CASSHGHSPGYEQYF. Written as DNA, the CDR3 is TGCGCCAGCAGCCACGGTCACTCCCCGGGCTACGAGCAGTACTTC.

The rearrangement uses TRBV3-1 and TRBJ2-7; a possible D gene is TRBD2 (6 bases). With 4 bases removed from V and 6 bases from J, the gap between germline ends came to 22 bases. Germline V lookup: CDR1 LGHDT, CDR2 YNNKEL (reference sequence). There are 16 residues in the CDR3. Here the CDR3 reads CASSPTARGDWGEQYF. As DNA, the CDR3 is TGTGCCAGCAGCCCCACGGCGCGGGGCGACTGGGGCGAGCAGTACTTC.

At least ten counts were recorded for this clonotype. The CDR3 reads CASSYLAGGVNEQFF. In DNA, the CDR3 is TGTGCCAGCAGTTACCTAGCGGGAGGAGTAAATGAGCAGTTCTTC. V and J are TRBV12-3 or TRBV12-4 and TRBJ2-1, with 11 bases aligning to TRBD2. J was trimmed by 7 bases and V by 4 bases; bases with no gene match: 6. This CDR3 has 15 residues.

The V gene is TRBV7-6, the J gene TRBJ2-1; possible D gene TRBD2, 6 bases. CDR1 and CDR2 (germline): SGHVS, FNYEAQ. The V gene lost 0 bases and the J gene lost 7 bases, with 22 bases spanning the gap. This CDR3 has 18 amino acids. Here the CDR3 reads CASSLALEGRGVKNEQFF. For the CDR3, the DNA is TGTGCCAGCAGCTTAGCCTTGGAGGGGCGTGGGGTAAAAAATGAGCAGTTCTTC.

V usage is TRBV6-5 and J usage is TRBJ2-2, with TRBD2 as a possible D gene (6 bases). V dropped 2 bases and J dropped 1 base, with 8 bases sitting between them. The CDR3 has 15 amino acids. Looked up from germline, CDR1 is MNHEY and CDR2 is SVGAGI. The CDR3 reads CASSYGSGNTGELFF. The CDR3 bases are TGTGCCAGCAGTTACGGTAGCGGGAACACCGGGGAGCTGTTTTTT.

This chain connects TRBV12-3 or TRBV12-4 to TRBJ2-3; D call uncertain. V lost 5 bases, J lost 5 bases, and 8 bases lay in between. This CDR3 comprises 12 residues. The CDR3 DNA is TGTGCCAGCAGTCAATACCGAGATACGCAGTATTTT. This translates into CASSQYRDTQYF.

The chain couples TRBV6-1 to TRBJ1-1; TRBD1 might be the D (5 bases). The germline CDR1 and CDR2 sequences are MNHNS and SASEGT. CDR3 length: 13 amino acids. Trimming left V 5 bases short and J 5 bases short, with 12 bases between. The DNA for the CDR3 is TGTGCCAGCAGTACCGTGGGGGGTACTGAAGCTTTCTTT. Translated: CASSTVGGTEAFF.

This clonotype was seen ten or more times. The V call is TRBV9, the J call TRBJ1-4; D gene uncertain. From germline, CDR1 is SGDLS and CDR2 YYNGEE. The CDR3 is 16 amino acids. Trimming shortened V by 3 bases and J by 0 bases, and 12 bases separated the two germline ends. The CDR3 protein is CASSGPDGATNEKLFF. CDR3 nucleotides: TGTGCCAGCAGCGGCCCGGACGGGGCAACTAATGAAAAACTGTTTTTT.